Presented here are 10 T cell receptor beta chains from one specimen sequenced in a study of identical twins. TCRdb recomputed calls from the 5' RACE reads with MiXCR, one row per CDR3 protein. In the table there are about 570,000 distinct CDR3 sequences, more than 9% of which are singletons. These same records also appear under a second study, on yellow fever vaccine responses in identical twins.

The sample consisted of PBMCs. The receptors come from a woman younger than 30 in good health.

The chain couples TRBV20-1 to TRBJ2-7; D possibly corresponds to TRBD1 (5 bases). The V end lost 2 bases, the J end lost 1 base, and 9 bases lay between the germline ends. This CDR3 has 13 residues. Germline V CDR1 and CDR2: DFQATT, SNEGSKA (reference sequence). The CDR3 nucleotides are TGCAGTGCTAGAAGAAGGGGATCCTACGAGCAGTACTTC. This sequence encodes CSARRRGSYEQYF.

The chain is built from TRBV5-1 and TRBJ1-1; perhaps TRBD1 as D (6 bases). The V end was cut by 5 bases, the J end by 5 bases, with 16 bases between. The CDR3 extends over 14 amino acids. Germline V lookup: CDR1 SGHRS, CDR2 YFSETQ. The CDR3 is CASSLRDKKTEAFF. The CDR3 region has the DNA TGCGCCAGCAGTTTAAGGGACAAGAAGACTGAAGCTTTCTTT.

This clonotype was seen ten or more times. The genes are TRBV27 and TRBJ2-7; 7 bases are a match to TRBD2. The CDR3 extends over 13 amino acids. Germline V CDR1 and CDR2: MNHEY, SMNVEV (reference sequence). V lost 5 bases, J lost 5 bases, and 6 bases stayed unmatched. CDR3 sequence (DNA): TGTGCCAGCAGTCTCGGGACTAAAAACGAGCAGTACTTC. Amino acids: CASSLGTKNEQYF.

The chain combines TRBV5-5 with TRBJ2-7; tentative D call: TRBD1 (5 bases). The V end was cut by 1 base, the J end by 1 base, with 12 bases between. Per the germline V gene, CDR1 is SGHKS and CDR2 is YYEKEE (reference sequence). This CDR3 region has 15 residues. In DNA form, the CDR3 reads TGTGCCAGCAGCTTGCGACAGCGACCTTCCTACGAGCAGTACTTC. This sequence encodes CASSLRQRPSYEQYF.

This clonotype was detected ten times or more. This chain's CDR3 is CASSKTAELFF. The DNA for the CDR3 is TGTGCCAGCAGTAAGACGGCGGAGCTGTTTTTT. The J gene is TRBJ2-2, the V gene TRBV5-5; the D is unclear. There are 11 residues in the CDR3. Per the germline V gene, CDR1 is SGHKS and CDR2 is YYEKEE (reference sequence). With 5 bases removed from V and 10 bases from J, the gap between germline ends came to 9 bases.

This clonotype came up a few times. The V gene is TRBV7-2, the J gene TRBJ2-7; tentative D call: TRBD2 (6 bases). Per germline, CDR1 SGHTA and CDR2 FQGNSA. The CDR3 extends over 13 amino acids. V was clipped by 2 bases and J by 5 bases, with 10 bases between them. The CDR3 DNA reads as TGTGCCAGCAGCTTATACGGGAGCGACGAGCAGTACTTC. This codes for CASSLYGSDEQYF.

There are many counts of this clonotype. The chain is built from TRBV28 and TRBJ1-2; unclear D gene. V was shortened by 4 bases and J by 3 bases, with 9 bases between the two germline ends. The CDR3 covers 13 residues. The germline V gene has CDR1 MDHEN and CDR2 SYDVKM. This CDR3 reads CASSYYSYYGYTF. The CDR3 DNA follows: TGTGCCAGCAGTTATTACAGTTACTATGGCTACACCTTC.

This clonotype was detected a few times. The chain joins TRBV11-2 to TRBJ2-5, with D tentatively TRBD2 (6 bases). Germline loops: CDR1 SGHAT, CDR2 FQNNGV. The CDR3 is 16 residues long. V was shortened by 1 base and J by 0 bases, with 12 bases between the two germline ends. The DNA of the CDR3 is TGTGCCAGCAGCTTAGGGAAGCGGGCCTACCAAGAGACCCAGTACTTC. Its protein is CASSLGKRAYQETQYF.

This clonotype was counted between two and nine times. This chain joins TRBV5-1 and TRBJ2-1; tentatively, D is TRBD1 (6 bases). Between the trimmed V and J ends, which lost 6 bases and 1 base, there was a span of 14 bases. CDR3 length: 15 amino acids. Per the germline V gene, CDR1 is SGHRS and CDR2 is YFSETQ. CDR3 DNA: TGCGCCAGCAAAGCAGCAGGGGAATCCTACAATGAGCAGTTCTTC. This translates into CASKAAGESYNEQFF.

In its sample, this clonotype was seen a few times. The DNA for the CDR3 is TGCAGCGTTGAAGATCCTCGCAGGACAGGGAACACTGAAGCTTTCTTT. Protein sequence: CSVEDPRRTGNTEAFF. The gene calls are TRBV29-1 and TRBJ1-1, with 7 bases aligning to TRBD1. From germline, CDR1 is SQVTM and CDR2 ANQGSEA. CDR3 length equals 16 residues. V lost 0 bases to trimming and J lost 1 base; unmatched junction nucleotides: 8.